The text below deals with one T cell receptor (beta chain). Its antigen is not known. The sample is drawn from a study of blood T cells in healthy people across ages. Study-wide results and limits: Roughly linearly, TCR beta diversity per million T cells fell as age increased.

This CDR3 is built from 18 residues. CDR1 is ENHRY, CDR2 SYGVKD, per germline. V lost 0 bases and J 0 bases, leaving 16 bases between the germline ends. The authors ran a second PCR of 7 to 11 cycles using a sample-barcoded 5' primer and a J-beta primer mix. In TCRdb, the 5' RACE reads were re-called with MiXCR into one record per CDR3 protein. This table holds around 780,000 distinct CDR3 sequences, 25% to 30% found once. This sample also appeared in a second study, on T cells of mothers and their children. That paper notes: Reads recorded for TCR beta CDR3 numbered over 8.5 million per mother and several million per child. No clones detected were persistent microchimeric T cell clones.

Material for sequencing was blood. The receptor comes from a boy aged 5-17 years in good health. The chain carries TRBV10-3 and TRBJ2-3; a possible D gene is TRBD1 (5 bases). The CDR3 region is CAISESKDTQWSTDTQYF. In DNA form, the CDR3 reads TGTGCCATCAGTGAGTCGAAGGACACCCAATGGAGCACAGATACGCAGTATTTT.